The sequence of this TCR beta chain was determined in a study of blood T cells in healthy people across ages. PCR was performed a second time for roughly 7 to 11 cycles using a sample-barcoded 5' primer and a J-beta primer mix. TCRdb re-analysed the 5' RACE reads in MiXCR, keeping a single row per CDR3 protein. The sample gives about 640,000 distinct CDR3 sequences, around 54% of which show up once; more than 35% is in the top ten. In the case of this clonotype: What it binds is not known.

Germline V gene lookup returns CDR1 SNHLY and CDR2 FYNNEI. With 5 bases clipped from V and 5 bases from J, the junction kept 5 bases outside the gene matches. This CDR3 has 14 amino acids. Notes on the study in general: Unsorted PBMCs blocked a conclusive comparison of naive and antigen-experienced cells. Among T cells, TCR beta diversity per million cells dropped roughly linearly as age rose.

Isolated per sample were at least 7 million PBMCs. The sample consisted of blood. The V and J genes are TRBV2 and TRBJ1-1, with TRBD1 identical over 10 bases. The sequence derives from a man aged 60-69 years in good health. The CDR3: CASSSTGGSTEAFF. CDR3 in DNA: TGTGCCAGCAGTTCGACAGGGGGCTCTACTGAAGCTTTCTTT.